This entry lists 12 T cell receptor beta chains sequenced from one sample in a study of CD8 T cells in ankylosing spondylitis (dated by TCRdb to 2016 to 2017). The library was made by 5' RACE. The sequencer was an Illumina HiSeq 2500. The public reads were reprocessed in TCRdb via fastp at Q25 and MiXCR, keeping in-frame beta chains. A single entry per CDR3 protein holds the most common genes and DNA from its merged rows. The sample includes 130,000 or so distinct CDR3 sequences, with 7% observed a single time. Less than 15% of the sample rests with the top ten. The sequenced sample was blood, either unsorted or a sorted T cell fraction (not recorded which). The receptors stem from a male donor with ankylosing spondylitis or in good health (not recorded which).

This clonotype was detected many times. The gene calls are TRBV20-1 and TRBJ2-7, with TRBD1 matching over 11 bases. Germline V gene data show CDR1 as DFQATT and CDR2 as SNEGSKA (reference sequence). J was trimmed by 4 bases and V by 3 bases; bases with no gene match: 2. The CDR3 loop spans 13 amino acids. CDR3 DNA sequence: TGCAGTGCTAGTGGGACAGGGGGTTACGAGCAGTACTTC. This encodes CSASGTGGYEQYF.

This clonotype occurred many times. The rearrangement links TRBV7-9 to TRBJ1-2; 7 nucleotides match TRBD1. This CDR3 spans 14 amino acids. The junction had 8 bases not matched to a gene; V was cut back by 6 bases and J by 4 bases. The germline CDR1 and CDR2 sequences are SEHNR and FQNEAQ (reference sequence). As DNA, the CDR3 is TGTGCCAGCAGTTACAGGGGCGCCTTCTATGGCTACACCTTC. This translates into CASSYRGAFYGYTF.

This clonotype was recorded at least ten times. V usage is TRBV5-6 and J usage is TRBJ2-4; 9 nucleotides line up with TRBD2. J was trimmed by 5 bases and V by 3 bases; bases with no gene match: 9. Germline V gene sequence: CDR1 SGHDT, CDR2 YYEEEE. The CDR3 contains 16 residues. The CDR3 DNA follows: TGTGCCAGCAGCTGGGCGGTAGCGGGGGTACAAAACATTCAGTACTTC. Protein: CASSWAVAGVQNIQYF.

This clonotype has a handful of counts. CDR3 sequence reads: CASSQDPPVDTQYF. CDR3 sequence (DNA): TGCGCCAGCAGCCAAGATCCCCCAGTAGATACGCAGTATTTT. This chain uses TRBV4-3 with TRBJ2-3; D remains unclear. Trimming cost V 0 bases and J 5 bases, with 9 bases left between them. Germline assignment: CDR1 LGHNA and CDR2 YSLEER. This CDR3 has 14 amino acids.

The table lists this clonotype with many counts. J is TRBJ2-7 and V is TRBV6-5; no clear D. Per germline, CDR1 MNHEY and CDR2 SVGAGI. This CDR3 comprises 14 residues. V was pared by 4 bases and J by 4 bases, with 14 bases between. The CDR3 protein is CASSSSIIGYEQYF. CDR3 DNA sequence: TGTGCCAGCAGTTCCAGCATTATAGGATACGAGCAGTACTTC.

This clonotype was counted ten times or more. The CDR3 here is CASSLSITEAFF. The DNA for the CDR3 is TGTGCCAGCAGTTTGAGTATTACTGAAGCTTTCTTT. The rearrangement links TRBV12-3 or TRBV12-4 to TRBJ1-1; D ambiguous. The length of the CDR3 is 12 residues. V was clipped by 3 bases and J by 5 bases, with 7 bases between them.

Concerning this clonotype itself: A clone one base away is much larger, so this may be a read error. The chain recombines TRBV7-2 with TRBJ2-3; no clear D gene. V lost 1 base and J 6 bases, leaving 11 bases between the germline ends. Germline loops: CDR1 SGHTA, CDR2 FQGNSA. The CDR3 is 14 amino acids. Here the CDR3 reads CASSLGLKGDTQYF. The CDR3 region has the DNA TGTGCCAGCAGCTTAGGGCTGAAAGGTGATACGCAGTATTTT.

Ten or more counts support this clonotype. The chain couples TRBV5-1 to TRBJ1-1, with a tentative D call TRBD1 (6 bases). V lost 3 bases and J lost 2, with 11 bases in between. The length of the CDR3 is 14 residues. The germline gives CDR1 SGHRS, CDR2 YFSETQ. In DNA, the CDR3 is TGCGCCAGCAGCTCAACAGGGTCCAACACTGAAGCTTTCTTT. This encodes CASSSTGSNTEAFF.

This clonotype was seen ten or more times. The rearrangement links TRBV27 to TRBJ1-4; 7 nucleotides match TRBD1. CDR3 length: 14 amino acids. Germline CDR1 reads MNHEY; CDR2 reads SMNVEV (reference sequence). V shed 6 bases and J 6 bases; nucleotides not matched to a gene: 7. The DNA of the CDR3 is TGTGCCAGCAGCTCAGACAGGGCCTATGAAAAACTGTTTTTT. Its translation is CASSSDRAYEKLFF.

This clonotype has ten or more counts. The J gene is TRBJ1-2, the V gene TRBV6-4; D is unresolved. CDR1 is MRHNA and CDR2 is SNTAGT in the germline V gene. The CDR3 is 14 amino acids. The ends were cut back, 2 bases at V and 8 bases at J, with 15 bases in the middle. The CDR3 DNA follows: TGTGCCAGCAGTGACAGTGGAAAAACGCGCGGCTACACCTTC. Its translation is CASSDSGKTRGYTF.

This clonotype was counted at least ten times. V gene TRBV7-8 combines with J gene TRBJ2-2; 14 bases line up with TRBD2. CDR1 SGHVS and CDR2 FQNEAQ come from the germline V gene. This CDR3 is built from 16 residues. The V gene end was trimmed by 5 bases and the J gene end by 8 bases; junction bases not matched to a gene: 7. For the CDR3, the DNA is TGTGCCAGCAGCCCGAGACTAGCGGGGGGGCTAGGGGAGCTGTTTTTT. As protein: CASSPRLAGGLGELFF.

The sample holds many counts of this clonotype. The chain recombines TRBV5-1 with TRBJ2-1; a possible D gene is TRBD2 (6 bases). V was pared by 4 bases and J by 5 bases, with 13 bases between. CDR1 and CDR2 (germline): SGHRS, YFSETQ. The length of the CDR3 is 14 residues. Here the CDR3 reads CASSPGTQNNEQFF. The CDR3, as DNA: TGCGCCAGCAGCCCCGGGACTCAGAACAATGAGCAGTTCTTC.